This passage covers 27 T cell receptor beta chains from one sample sequenced in a study of T cells after yellow fever vaccination. One entry per CDR3 protein results from TCRdb running MiXCR on the 5' RACE reads. Of around 590,000 distinct CDR3 sequences in the sample, 9% to 15% were seen once. Sequenced here: PBMCs, sampled on the day of the yellow fever booster vaccination. The receptors come from a man aged 25 to 40 who received the YFV17D yellow fever vaccine.

The chain has TRBV18 and TRBJ2-6; D may be TRBD2 (6 bases). Germline V gene lookup returns CDR1 KGHSH and CDR2 LQKENI. The CDR3 is 16 residues long. Between the trimmed V and J ends, which lost 0 bases and 3 bases, there was a span of 9 bases. The chain's CDR3 is CASSPPLGGGANVLTF. The CDR3 DNA is TGTGCCAGCTCACCACCGCTGGGAGGTGGGGCCAACGTCCTGACTTTC.

This clonotype has just a few counts. The J gene is TRBJ2-3, the V gene TRBV4-2, with a weak D call TRBD2 (5 bases). The germline V and J ends were trimmed by 1 base and 1 base, with 6 bases remaining between them. The CDR3 is 14 residues long. CDR1 LGHNA and CDR2 YNFKEQ come from the germline V gene. The CDR3 sequence is CASSQGAGTDTQYF. The DNA for the CDR3 is TGTGCCAGCAGCCAAGGAGCGGGCACAGATACGCAGTATTTT.

This clonotype appeared a few times. This chain connects TRBV6-2 or TRBV6-3 to TRBJ2-1, with 9 nucleotides matching TRBD2. The CDR3 consists of 14 residues. With 5 bases clipped from V and 7 bases from J, the junction kept 6 bases outside the gene matches. The germline CDR1 and CDR2 sequences are MNHEY and SVGEGT. This CDR3 reads CASSGPSGVNEQFF. CDR3 DNA: TGTGCCAGCAGTGGCCCTAGCGGGGTTAATGAGCAGTTCTTC.

The J gene is TRBJ1-3, the V gene TRBV25-1; D not resolved. The CDR3 has 13 amino acids. The V and J ends lost 1 base and 2 bases respectively, with 3 bases between them. Germline loops: CDR1 MGHDK, CDR2 SYGVNS. The CDR3 DNA follows: TGTGCCAGCAGTGAATGGGCTGGAAACACCATATATTTT. This sequence encodes CASSEWAGNTIYF.

The table lists this clonotype with a few counts. The V and J genes are TRBV29-1 and TRBJ2-7, with D perhaps TRBD1 or TRBD2 (5 bases each). CDR1 is SQVTM and CDR2 is ANQGSEA in the germline V gene. This CDR3 comprises 13 residues. V gave up 5 bases and J gave up 5 bases, with 16 bases separating them. The CDR3 sequence: CSVSGTDIDEQYF. The CDR3, as DNA: TGCAGCGTTTCCGGGACGGACATTGACGAGCAGTACTTC.

For the CDR3, the DNA is TGCAGTGCAGCCCCGCCCAGGGGGTTCGCGGGGGAGCTGTTTTTT. Amino acid sequence: CSAAPPRGFAGELFF. The genes are TRBV20-1 and TRBJ2-2, with 7 bases lining up with TRBD1. Germline loops: CDR1 DFQATT, CDR2 SNEGSKA (reference sequence). V lost 6 bases, J lost 8 bases, and 15 bases stayed unmatched. This CDR3 comprises 15 residues.

The chain has TRBV12-5 and TRBJ2-2, with 7 positions matching TRBD2. This CDR3 has 13 amino acids. The V and J ends lost 3 bases and 9 bases, in that order; junction bases with no gene match: 4. Germline assignment: CDR1 LGHNT and CDR2 FRNRAP. CDR3 DNA sequence: TGTGCTAGTGGTTTAGCGGGACTGCGGGAGCTGTTTTTT. It translates to CASGLAGLRELFF.

This chain connects TRBV7-2 to TRBJ2-1, with 7 positions matching TRBD2. The length of the CDR3 is 13 residues. Germline V gene data show CDR1 as SGHTA and CDR2 as FQGNSA. V shed 4 bases and J 6 bases; nucleotides not matched to a gene: 3. CDR3: CASSSGLVNEQFF. In DNA form, the CDR3 reads TGTGCCAGCAGCTCCGGACTAGTCAATGAGCAGTTCTTC.

This clonotype was detected only a few times. V usage is TRBV7-6 and J usage is TRBJ1-6; 7 nucleotides agree with TRBD1. The CDR3 totals 13 residues. The V segment lost 5 bases and the J segment 9 bases; nucleotides outside the gene matches: 4. The germline V gene encodes CDR1 SGHVS and CDR2 FNYEAQ. CDR3 in DNA: TGTGCCAGCAGCACCGGACAGGCTTCACCCCTCCACTTT. Residues: CASSTGQASPLHF.

The CDR3 sequence: CASTRSGTGELFF. Written as DNA, the CDR3 is TGTGCCAGCACCAGGTCGGGCACCGGGGAGCTGTTTTTT. The chain carries TRBV2 and TRBJ2-2; the D is unclear. Trimming cost V 7 bases and J 4 bases, with 10 bases left between them. This CDR3 is built from 13 residues. Germline CDR1 and CDR2: SNHLY and FYNNEI. Full variable domain (remainder filled in from reference TRBV2 and TRBJ2-2): EPEVTQTPSHQVTQMGQEVILRCVPISNHLYFYWYRQILGQKVEFLVSFYNNEISEKSEIFDDQFSVERPDGSNFTLKIRSTKLEDSAMYFCASTRSGTGELFFGEGSRLTVL.

This clonotype has just a few counts. The J gene is TRBJ2-7, the V gene TRBV25-1; weak D call: TRBD1 (6 bases). Germline-derived CDR1 and CDR2 are MGHDK and SYGVNS. Trimming took off 6 bases at V and 3 bases at J, with 15 bases between the two ends. The CDR3 covers 14 residues. CDR3 residues: CASSQDRLGYEQYF. The DNA of the CDR3 is TGTGCCAGCAGCCAGGACAGACTCGGCTACGAGCAGTACTTC.

The chain employs TRBV5-6 and TRBJ1-6; no definite D call. Germline V gene lookup returns CDR1 SGHDT and CDR2 YYEEEE. CDR3 length: 15 amino acids. Trimming removed 4 bases from V and 5 bases from J, with 13 bases in between. DNA of the CDR3: TGTGCCAGCAGCCCGCCGGGAGTGGATAATTCACCCCTCCACTTT. Its translation is CASSPPGVDNSPLHF.

This chain joins TRBV18 and TRBJ1-5; D might be TRBD1 (5 bases). This CDR3 region has 15 residues. Trimming took 5 bases from V and 0 from J, leaving 11 bases between them. Germline values: CDR1 KGHSH, CDR2 LQKENI. CDR3 loop: CASSWEGLSNQPQHF. The CDR3 nucleotides are TGTGCCAGCTCATGGGAGGGGCTTAGCAATCAGCCCCAGCATTTT.

The V call is TRBV12-3 or TRBV12-4, the J call TRBJ2-1; D might be TRBD2 (5 bases). V shed 5 bases and J shed 6 bases, with 14 bases lying between them. The CDR3 contains 14 residues. The CDR3 DNA reads TGTGCCAGCAGTGGCCCTGACTACCCCAATGAGCAGTTCTTC. It yields the protein CASSGPDYPNEQFF.

DNA for the CDR3: TGCGCCAGCAGCTTGTGGCTAGCGGGAGATGGAGAGCAGTTCTTC. This translates into CASSLWLAGDGEQFF. The chain is built from TRBV5-1 and TRBJ2-1; 10 positions agree with TRBD2. The CDR3 contains 15 residues. Germline V gene sequence: CDR1 SGHRS, CDR2 YFSETQ. V trimming: 1 base; J trimming: 10 bases; junction bases outside the gene matches: 8.

This clonotype was counted only a few times. The chain is built from TRBV6-5 and TRBJ1-4; possible D gene TRBD1, 6 bases. Trimming pared 0 bases from V and 0 bases from J, leaving 14 bases between. CDR1 and CDR2 from the germline V gene are MNHEY and SVGAGI. The CDR3 contains 18 residues. The CDR3 protein is CASSYSRGRAATNEKLFF. The CDR3, as DNA: TGTGCCAGCAGTTACTCACGGGGGCGAGCTGCAACTAATGAAAAACTGTTTTTT.

A few counts support this clonotype. This chain joins TRBV6-5 and TRBJ2-3; D is unresolved. The V and J ends lost 0 bases and 2 bases respectively, with 6 bases between them. The CDR3 length is 14 residues. Germline assignment: CDR1 MNHEY and CDR2 SVGAGI. CDR3: CASSYSTNTDTQYF. The CDR3 region has the DNA TGTGCCAGCAGTTACTCGACCAACACAGATACGCAGTATTTT.

The chain recombines TRBV6-2 or TRBV6-3 with TRBJ2-5; D could derive from TRBD1 or TRBD2 (5 bases each). V was shortened by 0 bases and J by 1 base, with 18 bases between the two germline ends. CDR1 MNHEY and CDR2 SVGEGT come from the germline V gene. The CDR3 consists of 18 residues. The CDR3 region has the DNA TGTGCCAGCAGTTACTCGATTACCGGGACGGCCCTCCAAGAGACCCAGTACTTC. Amino acids: CASSYSITGTALQETQYF.

This clonotype has only a few counts. This chain links TRBV6-1 with TRBJ2-7; 7 positions agree with TRBD2. The CDR3 length is 15 residues. Germline-derived CDR1 and CDR2 are MNHNS and SASEGT. V lost 8 bases and J lost 2; bases outside the gene matches: 12. The CDR3 region is CASAPASGMTYEQYF. In DNA, the CDR3 is TGTGCCAGCGCGCCTGCCAGCGGGATGACCTACGAGCAGTACTTC.

This clonotype was seen ten or more times. This rearrangement joins TRBV10-3 to TRBJ2-7; 7 nucleotides align to TRBD1. This CDR3 region has 14 residues. The germline CDR1 and CDR2 sequences are ENHRY and SYGVKD. J lost 3 bases, V lost 6 bases, and 8 bases had no gene match. The DNA for the CDR3 is TGTGCCATCAGGCCGACAGGGTCGAACTACGAGCAGTACTTC. This translates into CAIRPTGSNYEQYF.

This chain joins TRBV28 and TRBJ2-7, with D perhaps TRBD1 (6 bases). The CDR3 has 14 amino acids. The V gene's germline CDR1 is MDHEN and CDR2 SYDVKM. Deletions cut 3 bases from V and 0 bases from J, with 9 bases between. The CDR3 bases are TGTGCCAGCAGTTTCCAGGGGAGCTCCTACGAGCAGTACTTC. Its translation is CASSFQGSSYEQYF.

The V and J genes are TRBV20-1 and TRBJ2-1; TRBD2 matches at 14 bases. The CDR3 covers 16 residues. Germline V gene sequence: CDR1 DFQATT, CDR2 SNEGSKA (reference sequence). The J segment lost 7 bases and the V segment lost 5 bases, leaving 10 bases of the junction unmatched. The CDR3 spells CSAYPPGTSGSNEQFF. Here the CDR3 DNA reads TGCAGTGCTTATCCTCCCGGGACTAGCGGGAGTAATGAGCAGTTCTTC.

The J gene is TRBJ1-1, the V gene TRBV18; D not certain. The ends were cut back, 2 bases at V and 4 bases at J, with 17 bases in the middle. The CDR3 contains 16 residues. The V gene's germline CDR1 is KGHSH and CDR2 LQKENI. The CDR3 spells CASSPYGHAPGTEAFF. The CDR3, as DNA: TGTGCCAGCTCACCATACGGGCACGCCCCGGGCACTGAAGCTTTCTTT.

V and J are TRBV13 and TRBJ2-3, with D unresolved. There are 12 residues in the CDR3. Germline CDR1 and CDR2: PRHDT and FYEKMQ (reference sequence). V dropped 3 bases and J dropped 6 bases, with 7 bases sitting between them. The CDR3 DNA reads TGTGCCAGCAGCTTGCCGCGGGATACGCAGTATTTT. This codes for CASSLPRDTQYF.

This clonotype was counted between two and nine times. This chain links TRBV7-2 with TRBJ1-2, with a tentative D call TRBD1 (5 bases). Germline assignment: CDR1 SGHTA and CDR2 FQGNSA. CDR3 size: 13 residues. Trimming took 2 bases from V and 7 from J, leaving 11 bases between them. The CDR3 here is CASSLQGLGGYTF. The CDR3 DNA sequence: TGTGCCAGCAGCTTACAGGGCTTAGGTGGCTACACCTTC.

This clonotype was seen only a few times. The chain couples TRBV20-1 to TRBJ1-5; 7 bases map to TRBD1. The trim removed 6 bases at V and 4 bases at J, leaving 6 bases unmatched. The CDR3 has 13 amino acids. Germline V lookup: CDR1 DFQATT, CDR2 SNEGSKA (reference sequence). CDR3 sequence (DNA): TGCAGTGCCCCCGTGGACAGGAATCAGCCCCAGCATTTT. Its translation: CSAPVDRNQPQHF.

This clonotype was detected ten times or more. The chain combines TRBV6-1 with TRBJ1-5; tentatively, D is TRBD1 (6 bases). The germline V gene encodes CDR1 MNHNS and CDR2 SASEGT. V lost 7 bases and J lost 0, with 10 bases in between. The CDR3 consists of 14 residues. The chain's CDR3 is CASNGQYSNQPQHF. In DNA form, the CDR3 reads TGTGCCAGCAACGGACAGTATAGCAATCAGCCCCAGCATTTT.